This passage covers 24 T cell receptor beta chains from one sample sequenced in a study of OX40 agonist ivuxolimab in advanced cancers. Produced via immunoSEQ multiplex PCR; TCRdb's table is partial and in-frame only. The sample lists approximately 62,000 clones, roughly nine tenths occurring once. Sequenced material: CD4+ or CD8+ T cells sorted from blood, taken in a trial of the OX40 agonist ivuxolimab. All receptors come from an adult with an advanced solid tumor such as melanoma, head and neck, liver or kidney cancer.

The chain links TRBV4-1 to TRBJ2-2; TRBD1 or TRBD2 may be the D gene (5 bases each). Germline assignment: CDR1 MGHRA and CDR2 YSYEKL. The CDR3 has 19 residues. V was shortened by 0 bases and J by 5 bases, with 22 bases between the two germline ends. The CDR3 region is CASSQDRFPGPLRTGELFF. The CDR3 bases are TGCGCCAGCAGCCAAGATAGGTTCCCGGGGCCCCTTAGAACCGGGGAGCTGTTTTTT.

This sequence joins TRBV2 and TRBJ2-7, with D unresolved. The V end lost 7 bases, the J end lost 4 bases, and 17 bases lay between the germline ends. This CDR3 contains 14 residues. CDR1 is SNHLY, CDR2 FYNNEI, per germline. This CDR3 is CASTNFGLEYEQYF. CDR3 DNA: TGTGCCAGCACAAACTTCGGGCTAGAGTACGAGCAGTACTTC.

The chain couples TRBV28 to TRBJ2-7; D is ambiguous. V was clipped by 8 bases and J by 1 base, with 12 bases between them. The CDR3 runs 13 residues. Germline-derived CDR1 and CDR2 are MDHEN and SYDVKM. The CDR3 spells CASGYTWSYEQYF. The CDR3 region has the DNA TGTGCCAGCGGCTATACCTGGTCCTACGAGCAGTACTTC.

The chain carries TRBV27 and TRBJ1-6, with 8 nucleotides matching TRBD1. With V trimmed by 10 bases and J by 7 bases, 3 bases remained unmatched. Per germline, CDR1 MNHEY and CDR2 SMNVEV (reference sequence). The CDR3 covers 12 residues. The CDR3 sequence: CATRTGNSPLHF. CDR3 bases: TGTGCCACTAGGACAGGGAATTCACCCCTCCACTTT.

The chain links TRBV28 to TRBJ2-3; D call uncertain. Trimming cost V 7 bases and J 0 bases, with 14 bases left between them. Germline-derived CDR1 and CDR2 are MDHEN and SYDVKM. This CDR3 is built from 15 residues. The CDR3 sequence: CASIHTRDSTDTQYF. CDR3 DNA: TGTGCCAGCATTCACACGCGAGATAGCACAGATACGCAGTATTTT.

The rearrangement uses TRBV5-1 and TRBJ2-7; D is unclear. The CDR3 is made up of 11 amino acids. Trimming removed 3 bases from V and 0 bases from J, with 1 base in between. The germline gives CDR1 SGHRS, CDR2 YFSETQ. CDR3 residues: CASSSSYEQYF. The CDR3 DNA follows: TGCGCCAGCAGCTCCTCCTACGAGCAGTACTTC.

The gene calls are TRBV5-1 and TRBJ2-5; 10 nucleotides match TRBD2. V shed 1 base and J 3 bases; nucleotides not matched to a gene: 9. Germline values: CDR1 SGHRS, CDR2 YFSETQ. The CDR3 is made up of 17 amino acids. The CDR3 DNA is TGCGCCAGCAGCTTGTCGGGACTAGCGTTAAAAAAAGAGACCCAGTACTTC. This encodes CASSLSGLALKKETQYF.

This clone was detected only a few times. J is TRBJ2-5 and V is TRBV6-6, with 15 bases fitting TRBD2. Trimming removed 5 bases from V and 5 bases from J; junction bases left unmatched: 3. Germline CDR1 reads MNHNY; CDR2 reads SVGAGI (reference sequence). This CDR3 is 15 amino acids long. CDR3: CASSGTSGRLETQYF. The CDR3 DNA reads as TGTGCCAGCAGTGGGACTAGCGGGAGGCTGGAGACCCAGTACTTC.

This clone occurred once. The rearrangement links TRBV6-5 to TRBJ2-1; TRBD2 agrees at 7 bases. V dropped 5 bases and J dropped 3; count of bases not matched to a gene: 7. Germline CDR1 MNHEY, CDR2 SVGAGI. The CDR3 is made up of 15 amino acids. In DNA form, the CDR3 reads TGTGCCAGCAGTCCAGCGGGAAAGTACTACAATGAGCAGTTCTTC. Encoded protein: CASSPAGKYYNEQFF.

The CDR3 sequence: CASSTGVGGPEAFF. CDR3 sequence (DNA): TGTGCCAGCAGCACGGGGGTAGGGGGCCCTGAAGCTTTCTTT. The chain employs TRBV7-8 and TRBJ1-1, with TRBD1 matching 7 bases. The CDR3 has 14 residues. The V and J ends lost 5 bases and 6 bases, in that order; junction bases with no gene match: 9. In germline, CDR1 is SGHVS, CDR2 FQNEAQ.

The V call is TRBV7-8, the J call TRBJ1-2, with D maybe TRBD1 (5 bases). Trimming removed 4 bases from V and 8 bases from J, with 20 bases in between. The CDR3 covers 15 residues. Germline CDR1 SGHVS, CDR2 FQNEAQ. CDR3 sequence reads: CASSSSGTHSDGYTF. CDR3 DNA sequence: TGTGCCAGCAGCTCGTCCGGGACTCACTCCGACGGCTACACCTTC.

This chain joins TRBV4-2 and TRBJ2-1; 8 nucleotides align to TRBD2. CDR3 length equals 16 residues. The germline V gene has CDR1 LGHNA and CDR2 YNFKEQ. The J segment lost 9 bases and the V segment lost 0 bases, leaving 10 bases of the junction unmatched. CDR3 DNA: TGTGCCAGCAGCCAAGATCCGGGACTAGGGTCCCGTGAGCAGTTCTTC. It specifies CASSQDPGLGSREQFF.

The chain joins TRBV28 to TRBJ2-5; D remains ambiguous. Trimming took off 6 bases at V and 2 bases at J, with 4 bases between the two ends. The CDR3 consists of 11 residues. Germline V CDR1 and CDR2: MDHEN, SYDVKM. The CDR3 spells CASRQQETQYF. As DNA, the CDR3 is TGTGCCAGCAGACAGCAAGAGACCCAGTACTTC. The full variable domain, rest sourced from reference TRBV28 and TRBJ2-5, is DVKVTQSSRYLVKRTGEKVFLECVQDMDHENMFWYRQDPGLGLRLIYFSYDVKMKEKGDIPEGYSVSREKKERFSLILESASTNQTSMYLCASRQQETQYFGPGTRLLVL.

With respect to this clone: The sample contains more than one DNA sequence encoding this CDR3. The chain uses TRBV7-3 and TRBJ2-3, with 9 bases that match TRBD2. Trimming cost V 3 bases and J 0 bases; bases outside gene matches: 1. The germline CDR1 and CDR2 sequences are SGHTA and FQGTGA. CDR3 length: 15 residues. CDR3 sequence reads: CASSLAGGSTDTQYF. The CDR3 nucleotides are TGTGCCAGCAGCTTGGCGGGAGGGAGCACAGATACGCAGTATTTT.

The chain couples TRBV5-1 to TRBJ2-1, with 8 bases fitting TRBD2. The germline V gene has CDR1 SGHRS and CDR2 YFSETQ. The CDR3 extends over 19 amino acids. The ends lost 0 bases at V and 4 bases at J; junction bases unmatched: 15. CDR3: CASSLVQRESLGLYNEQFF. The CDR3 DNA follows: TGCGCCAGCAGCTTGGTCCAGCGGGAGTCCCTCGGGTTATACAATGAGCAGTTCTTC. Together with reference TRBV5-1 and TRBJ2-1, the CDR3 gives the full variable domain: KAGVTQTPRYLIKTRGQQVTLSCSPISGHRSVSWYQQTPGQGLQFLFEYFSETQRNKGNFPGRFSGRQFSNSRSEMNVSTLELGDSALYLCASSLVQRESLGLYNEQFFGPGTRLTVL.

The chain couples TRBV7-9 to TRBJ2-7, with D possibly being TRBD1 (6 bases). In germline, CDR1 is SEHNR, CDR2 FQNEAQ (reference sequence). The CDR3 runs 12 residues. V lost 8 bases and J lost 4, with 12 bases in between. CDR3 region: CASSEGDYEQYF. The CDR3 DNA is TGTGCCAGCTCTGAGGGGGATTACGAGCAGTACTTC.

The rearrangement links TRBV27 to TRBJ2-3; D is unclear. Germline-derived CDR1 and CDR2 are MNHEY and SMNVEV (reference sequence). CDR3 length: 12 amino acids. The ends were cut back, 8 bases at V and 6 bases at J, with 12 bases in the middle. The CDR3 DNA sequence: TGTGCCAGCGGCCGGATTGAGGATACGCAGTATTTT. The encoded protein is CASGRIEDTQYF.

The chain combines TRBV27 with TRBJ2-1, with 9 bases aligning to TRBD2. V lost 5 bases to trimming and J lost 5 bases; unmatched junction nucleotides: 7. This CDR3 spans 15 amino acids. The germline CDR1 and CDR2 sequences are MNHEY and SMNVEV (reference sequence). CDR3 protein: CASSGRTSANNEQFF. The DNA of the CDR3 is TGTGCCAGCAGTGGGCGGACTAGCGCCAACAATGAGCAGTTCTTC.

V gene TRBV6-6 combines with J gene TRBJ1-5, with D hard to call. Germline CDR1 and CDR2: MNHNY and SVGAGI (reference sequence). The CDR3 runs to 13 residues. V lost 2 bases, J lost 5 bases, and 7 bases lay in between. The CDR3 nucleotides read TGTGCCAGCAGTTACCTTGTTGATCAGCCCCAGCATTTT. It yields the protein CASSYLVDQPQHF.

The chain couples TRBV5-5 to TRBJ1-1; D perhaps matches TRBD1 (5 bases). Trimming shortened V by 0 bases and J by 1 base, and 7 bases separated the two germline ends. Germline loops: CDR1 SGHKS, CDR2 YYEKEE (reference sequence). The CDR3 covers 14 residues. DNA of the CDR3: TGTGCCAGCAGCTTGGCAGGGAAGAACACTGAAGCTTTCTTT. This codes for CASSLAGKNTEAFF.

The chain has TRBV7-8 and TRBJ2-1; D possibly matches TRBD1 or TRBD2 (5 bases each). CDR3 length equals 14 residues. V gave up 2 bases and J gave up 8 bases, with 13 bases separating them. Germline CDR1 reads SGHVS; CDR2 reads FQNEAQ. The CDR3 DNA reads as TGTGCCAGCAGCTTAAATATGGGGCGGGATGAGCAGTTCTTC. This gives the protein CASSLNMGRDEQFF.

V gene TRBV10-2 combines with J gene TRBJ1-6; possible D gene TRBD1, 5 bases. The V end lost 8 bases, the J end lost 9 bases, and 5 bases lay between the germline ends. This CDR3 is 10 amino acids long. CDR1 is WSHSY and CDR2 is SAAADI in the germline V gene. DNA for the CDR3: TGCGCCAGCGGGGGTTCACCCCTCCACTTT. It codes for CASGGSPLHF.

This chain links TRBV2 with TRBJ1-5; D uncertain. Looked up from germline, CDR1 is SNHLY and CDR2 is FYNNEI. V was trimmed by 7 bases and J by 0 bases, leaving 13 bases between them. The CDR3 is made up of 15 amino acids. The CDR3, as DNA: TGTGCCAGCACCTGGACGGCTTATAGCAATCAGCCCCAGCATTTT. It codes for CASTWTAYSNQPQHF.

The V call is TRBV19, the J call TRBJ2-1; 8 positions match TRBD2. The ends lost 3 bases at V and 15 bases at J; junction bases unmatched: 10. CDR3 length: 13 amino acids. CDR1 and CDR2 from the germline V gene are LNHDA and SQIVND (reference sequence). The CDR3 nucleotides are TGTGCCAGTAGTATCGGAACAGCGGGGGCCTTGTTCTTC. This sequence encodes CASSIGTAGALFF. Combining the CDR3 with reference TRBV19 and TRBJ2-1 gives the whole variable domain DGGITQSPKYLFRKEGQNVTLSCEQNLNHDAMYWYRQDPGQGLRLIYYSQIVNDFQKGDIAEGYSVSREKKESFPLTVTSAQKNPTAFYLCASSIGTAGALFFGPGTRLTVL.